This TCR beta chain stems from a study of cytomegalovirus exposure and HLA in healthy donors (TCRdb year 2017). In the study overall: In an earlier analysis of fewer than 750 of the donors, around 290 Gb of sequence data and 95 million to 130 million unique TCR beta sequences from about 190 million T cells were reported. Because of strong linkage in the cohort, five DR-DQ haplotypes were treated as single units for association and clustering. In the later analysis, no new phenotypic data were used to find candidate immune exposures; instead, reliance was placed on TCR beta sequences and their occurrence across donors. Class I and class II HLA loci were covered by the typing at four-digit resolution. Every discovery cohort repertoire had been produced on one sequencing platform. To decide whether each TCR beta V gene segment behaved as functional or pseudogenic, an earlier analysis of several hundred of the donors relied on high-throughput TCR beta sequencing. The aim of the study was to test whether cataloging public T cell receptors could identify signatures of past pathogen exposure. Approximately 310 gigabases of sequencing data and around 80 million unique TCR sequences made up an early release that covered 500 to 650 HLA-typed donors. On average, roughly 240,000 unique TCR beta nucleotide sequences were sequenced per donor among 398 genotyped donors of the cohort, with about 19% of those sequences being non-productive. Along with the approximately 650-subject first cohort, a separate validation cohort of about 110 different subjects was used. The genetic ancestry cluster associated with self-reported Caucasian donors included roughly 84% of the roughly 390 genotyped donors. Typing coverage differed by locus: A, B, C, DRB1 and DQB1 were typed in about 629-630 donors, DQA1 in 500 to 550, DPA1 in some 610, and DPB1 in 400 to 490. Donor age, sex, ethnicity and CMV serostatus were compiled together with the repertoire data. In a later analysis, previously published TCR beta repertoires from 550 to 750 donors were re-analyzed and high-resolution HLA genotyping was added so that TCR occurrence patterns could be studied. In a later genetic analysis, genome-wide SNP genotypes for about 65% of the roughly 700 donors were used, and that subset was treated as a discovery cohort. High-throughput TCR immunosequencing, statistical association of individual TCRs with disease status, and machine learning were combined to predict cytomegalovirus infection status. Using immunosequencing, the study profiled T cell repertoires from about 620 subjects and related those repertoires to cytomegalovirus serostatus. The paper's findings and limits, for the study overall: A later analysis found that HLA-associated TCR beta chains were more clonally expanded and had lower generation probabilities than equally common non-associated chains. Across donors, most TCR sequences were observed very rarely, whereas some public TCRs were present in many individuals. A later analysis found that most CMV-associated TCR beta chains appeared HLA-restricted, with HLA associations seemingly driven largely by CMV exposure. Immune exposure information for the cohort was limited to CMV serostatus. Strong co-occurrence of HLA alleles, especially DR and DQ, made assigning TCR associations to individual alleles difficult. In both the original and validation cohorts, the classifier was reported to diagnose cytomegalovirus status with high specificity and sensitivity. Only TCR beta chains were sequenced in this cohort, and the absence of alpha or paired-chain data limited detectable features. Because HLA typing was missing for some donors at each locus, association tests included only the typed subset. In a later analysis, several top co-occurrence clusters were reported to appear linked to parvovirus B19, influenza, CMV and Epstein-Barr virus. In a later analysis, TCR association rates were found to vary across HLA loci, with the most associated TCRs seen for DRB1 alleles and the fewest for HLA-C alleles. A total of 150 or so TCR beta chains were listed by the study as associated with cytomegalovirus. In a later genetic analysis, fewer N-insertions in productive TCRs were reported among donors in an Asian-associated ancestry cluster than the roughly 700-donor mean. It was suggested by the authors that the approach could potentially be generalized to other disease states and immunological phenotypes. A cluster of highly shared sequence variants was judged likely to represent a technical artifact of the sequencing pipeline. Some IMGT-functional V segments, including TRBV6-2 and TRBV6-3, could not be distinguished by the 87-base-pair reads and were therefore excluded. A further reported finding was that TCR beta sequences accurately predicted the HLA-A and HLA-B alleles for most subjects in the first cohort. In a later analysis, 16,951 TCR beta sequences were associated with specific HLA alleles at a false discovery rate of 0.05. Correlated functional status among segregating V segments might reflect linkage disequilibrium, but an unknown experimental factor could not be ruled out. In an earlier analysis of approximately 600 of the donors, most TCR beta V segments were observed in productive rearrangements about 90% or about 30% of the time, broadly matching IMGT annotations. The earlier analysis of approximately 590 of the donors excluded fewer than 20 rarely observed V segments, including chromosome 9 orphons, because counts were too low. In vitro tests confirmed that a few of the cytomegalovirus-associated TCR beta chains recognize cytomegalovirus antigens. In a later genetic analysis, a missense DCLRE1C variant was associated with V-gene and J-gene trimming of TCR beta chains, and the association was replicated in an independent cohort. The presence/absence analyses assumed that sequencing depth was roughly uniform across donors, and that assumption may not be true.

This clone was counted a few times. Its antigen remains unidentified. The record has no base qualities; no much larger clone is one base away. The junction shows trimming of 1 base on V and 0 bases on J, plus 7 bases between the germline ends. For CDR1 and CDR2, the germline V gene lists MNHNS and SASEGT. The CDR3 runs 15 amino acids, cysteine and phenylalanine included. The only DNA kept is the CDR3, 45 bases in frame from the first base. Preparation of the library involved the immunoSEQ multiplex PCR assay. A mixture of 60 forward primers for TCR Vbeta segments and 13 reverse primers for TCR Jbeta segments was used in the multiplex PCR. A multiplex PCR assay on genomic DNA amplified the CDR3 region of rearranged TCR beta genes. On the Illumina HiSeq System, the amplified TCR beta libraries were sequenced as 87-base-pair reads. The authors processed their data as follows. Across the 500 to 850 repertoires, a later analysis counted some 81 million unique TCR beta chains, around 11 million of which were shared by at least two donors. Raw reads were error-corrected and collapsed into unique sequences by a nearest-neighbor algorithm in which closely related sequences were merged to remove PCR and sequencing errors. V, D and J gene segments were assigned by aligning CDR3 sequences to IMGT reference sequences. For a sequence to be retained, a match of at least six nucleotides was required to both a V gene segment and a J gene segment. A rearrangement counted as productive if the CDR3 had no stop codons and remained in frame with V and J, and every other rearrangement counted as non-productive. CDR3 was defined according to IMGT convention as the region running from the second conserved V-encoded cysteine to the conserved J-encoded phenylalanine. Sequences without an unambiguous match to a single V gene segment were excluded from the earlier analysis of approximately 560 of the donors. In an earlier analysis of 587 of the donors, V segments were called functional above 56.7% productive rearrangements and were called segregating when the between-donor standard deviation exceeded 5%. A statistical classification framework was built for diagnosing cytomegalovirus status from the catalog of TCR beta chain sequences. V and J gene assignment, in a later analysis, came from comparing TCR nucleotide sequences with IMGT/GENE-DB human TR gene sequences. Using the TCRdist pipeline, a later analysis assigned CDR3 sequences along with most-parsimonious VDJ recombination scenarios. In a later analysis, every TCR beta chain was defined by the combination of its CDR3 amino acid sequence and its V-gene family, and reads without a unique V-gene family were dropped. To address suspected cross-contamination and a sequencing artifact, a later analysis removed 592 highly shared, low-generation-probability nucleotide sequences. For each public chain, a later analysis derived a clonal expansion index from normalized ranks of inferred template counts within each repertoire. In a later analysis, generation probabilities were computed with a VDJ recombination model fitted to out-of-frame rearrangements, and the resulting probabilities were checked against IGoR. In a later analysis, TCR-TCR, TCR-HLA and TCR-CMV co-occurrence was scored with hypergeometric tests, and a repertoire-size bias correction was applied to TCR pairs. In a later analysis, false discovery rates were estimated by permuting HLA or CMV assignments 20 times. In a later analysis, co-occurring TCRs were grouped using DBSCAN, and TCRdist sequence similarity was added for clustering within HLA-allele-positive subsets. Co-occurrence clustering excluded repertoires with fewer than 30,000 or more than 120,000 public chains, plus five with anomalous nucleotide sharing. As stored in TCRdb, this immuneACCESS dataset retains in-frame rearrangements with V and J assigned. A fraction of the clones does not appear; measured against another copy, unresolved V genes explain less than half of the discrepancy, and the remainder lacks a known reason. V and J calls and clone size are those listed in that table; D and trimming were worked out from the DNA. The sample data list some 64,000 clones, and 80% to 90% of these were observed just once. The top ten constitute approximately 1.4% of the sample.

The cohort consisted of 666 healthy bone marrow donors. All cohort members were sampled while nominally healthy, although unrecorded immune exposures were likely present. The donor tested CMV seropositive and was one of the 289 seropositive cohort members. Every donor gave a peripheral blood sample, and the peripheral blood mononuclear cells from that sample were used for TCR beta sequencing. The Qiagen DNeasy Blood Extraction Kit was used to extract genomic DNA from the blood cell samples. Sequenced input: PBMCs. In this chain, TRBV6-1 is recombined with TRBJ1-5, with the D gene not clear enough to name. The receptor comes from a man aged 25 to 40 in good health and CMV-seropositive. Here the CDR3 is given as CASSEGYYSNQPQHF. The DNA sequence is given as TGTGCCAGCAGTGAAGGGTACTATAGCAATCAGCCCCAGCATTTT.